This T cell receptor beta chain was captured by sequencing in a study of T cell responses to AZD1222 COVID-19 vaccine. General study points: Among vaccine-associated CD4 TCRs, coverage spanned spike, with dominance at 160-218 and 743-854.

As concerns this clone: The target antigen is unknown.

Data came from immunoSEQ multiplex PCR; TCRdb stores just in-frame clones and leaves some out. The repertoire has about 140,000 clones, roughly 90% of them found once; the top ten carry just over 3%. There are 14 residues in the CDR3. Unmatched junction bases numbered 3, after V lost 5 bases and J lost 3 bases. CDR1 is SNHLY and CDR2 is FYNNEI in the germline V gene. Sequencing was performed on peripheral blood, taken on day 0 of AZD1222 vaccination. The gene calls are TRBV2 and TRBJ1-5; 8 nucleotides agree with TRBD1. The receptor was derived from an adult in good health. CDR3 amino acids: CASSLDRVNQPQHF. CDR3 DNA sequence: TGTGCCAGCAGTTTGGACAGGGTCAATCAGCCCCAGCATTTT.